This T cell receptor (beta chain) is from a study of blood T cell repertoires in COVID-19. Study in general: PBMCs, B-cell-depleted T cells, or T cells were the source of the cDNA or gDNA that made up the material.

Original processing methods: Nucleated cell counts were estimated from reference gene primer amplification. TCRdb's table, derived via immunoSEQ multiplex PCR, lists solely in-frame clones and lacks some. V, J and clone size derive from that table, while D and trimming were established from the DNA sequence. The table includes around 270,000 clones, less than 90% detected once. Sequencing input: peripheral blood. This sequence was found in a man aged 55 to 70 who had recovered from COVID-19.

For the CDR3, the DNA is TGTGCCTCAACGCGACAGGCGAACCCTAATTCACCCCTCCACTTT. Amino acid sequence: CASTRQANPNSPLHF. The V and J genes are TRBV30 and TRBJ1-6; TRBD1 might be the D (6 bases). Between the trimmed V and J ends, which lost 7 bases and 6 bases, there was a span of 19 bases. The CDR3 loop spans 15 amino acids. Germline CDR1 reads GTSNPN; CDR2 reads SVGIG (reference sequence).